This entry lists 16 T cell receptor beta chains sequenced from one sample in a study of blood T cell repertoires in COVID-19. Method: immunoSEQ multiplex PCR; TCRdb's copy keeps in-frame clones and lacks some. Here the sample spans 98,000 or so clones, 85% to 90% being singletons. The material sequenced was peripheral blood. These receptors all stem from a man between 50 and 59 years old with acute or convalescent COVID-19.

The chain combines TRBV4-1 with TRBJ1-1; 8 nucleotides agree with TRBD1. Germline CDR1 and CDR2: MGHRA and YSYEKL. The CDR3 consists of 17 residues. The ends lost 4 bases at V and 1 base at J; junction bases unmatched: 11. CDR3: CASSPGQGGFANTEAFF. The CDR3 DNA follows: TGCGCCAGCAGCCCTGGACAGGGAGGGTTTGCGAACACTGAAGCTTTCTTT.

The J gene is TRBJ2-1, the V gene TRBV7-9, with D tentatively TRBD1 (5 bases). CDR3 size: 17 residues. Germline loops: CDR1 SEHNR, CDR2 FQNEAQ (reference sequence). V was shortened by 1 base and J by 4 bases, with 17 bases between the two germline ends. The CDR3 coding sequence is TGTGCCAGCAGCTTAGGGTCGTTGGCAGGGATATACAATGAGCAGTTCTTC. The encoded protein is CASSLGSLAGIYNEQFF.

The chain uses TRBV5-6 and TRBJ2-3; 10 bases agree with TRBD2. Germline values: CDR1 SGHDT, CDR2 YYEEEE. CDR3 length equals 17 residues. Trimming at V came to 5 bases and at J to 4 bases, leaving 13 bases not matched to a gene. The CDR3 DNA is TGTGCCAGCAGTACTCGGTTCCTAGCGGGGGTAGCAGATACGCAGTATTTT. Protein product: CASSTRFLAGVADTQYF.

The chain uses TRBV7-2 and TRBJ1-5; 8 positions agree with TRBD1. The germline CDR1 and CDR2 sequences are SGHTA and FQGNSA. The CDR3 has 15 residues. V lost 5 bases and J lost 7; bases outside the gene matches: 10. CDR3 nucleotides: TGTGCCAGCAGCCAGGGGGCCCTTCGGAGGCAGCCCCAGCATTTT. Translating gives CASSQGALRRQPQHF.

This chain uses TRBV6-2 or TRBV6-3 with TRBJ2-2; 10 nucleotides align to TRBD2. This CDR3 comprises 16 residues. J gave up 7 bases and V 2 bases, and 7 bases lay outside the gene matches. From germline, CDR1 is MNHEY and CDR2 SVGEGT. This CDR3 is CASSYLASGSGGELFF. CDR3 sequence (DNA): TGTGCCAGCAGTTACCTAGCTAGCGGGAGCGGCGGGGAGCTGTTTTTT.

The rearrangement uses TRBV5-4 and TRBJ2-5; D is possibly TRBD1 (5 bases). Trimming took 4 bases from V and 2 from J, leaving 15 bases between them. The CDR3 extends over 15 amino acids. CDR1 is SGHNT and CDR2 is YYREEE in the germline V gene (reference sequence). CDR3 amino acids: CASSKPQGAQETQYF. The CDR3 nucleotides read TGTGCCAGCAGCAAACCCCAAGGGGCTCAAGAGACCCAGTACTTC.

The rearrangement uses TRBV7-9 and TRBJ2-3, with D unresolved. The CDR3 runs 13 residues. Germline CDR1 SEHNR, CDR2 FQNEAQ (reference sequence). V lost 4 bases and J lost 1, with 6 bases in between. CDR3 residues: CASSSSGTDTQYF. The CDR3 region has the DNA TGTGCCAGCAGCTCCTCAGGCACAGATACGCAGTATTTT.

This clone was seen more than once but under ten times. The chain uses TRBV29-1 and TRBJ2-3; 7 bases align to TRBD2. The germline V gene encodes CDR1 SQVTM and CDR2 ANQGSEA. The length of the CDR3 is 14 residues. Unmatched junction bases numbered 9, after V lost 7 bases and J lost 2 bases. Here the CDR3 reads CSASWGGITDTQYF. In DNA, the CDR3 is TGCAGCGCCTCATGGGGGGGGATCACAGATACGCAGTATTTT.

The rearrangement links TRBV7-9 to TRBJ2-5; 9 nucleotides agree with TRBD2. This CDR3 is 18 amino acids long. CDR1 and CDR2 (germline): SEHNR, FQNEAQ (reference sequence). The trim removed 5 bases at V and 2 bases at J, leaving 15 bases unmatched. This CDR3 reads CASSPSRLAGKWQETQYF. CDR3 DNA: TGTGCCAGCAGCCCGTCGAGGCTAGCGGGAAAGTGGCAAGAGACCCAGTACTTC.

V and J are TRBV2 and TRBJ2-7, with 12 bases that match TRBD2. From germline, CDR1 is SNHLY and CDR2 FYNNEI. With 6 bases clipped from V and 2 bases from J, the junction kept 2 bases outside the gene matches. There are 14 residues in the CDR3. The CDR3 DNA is TGTGCCAGCAGATGGACTAGCGGGACCTACGAGCAGTACTTC. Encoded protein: CASRWTSGTYEQYF.

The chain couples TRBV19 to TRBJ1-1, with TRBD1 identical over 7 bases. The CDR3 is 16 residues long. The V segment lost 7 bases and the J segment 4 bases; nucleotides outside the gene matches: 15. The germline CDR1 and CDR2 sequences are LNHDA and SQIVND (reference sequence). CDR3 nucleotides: TGTGCCAGTATCCCTTCTCGACAGGGAGGTGTCACTGAAGCTTTCTTT. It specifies CASIPSRQGGVTEAFF.

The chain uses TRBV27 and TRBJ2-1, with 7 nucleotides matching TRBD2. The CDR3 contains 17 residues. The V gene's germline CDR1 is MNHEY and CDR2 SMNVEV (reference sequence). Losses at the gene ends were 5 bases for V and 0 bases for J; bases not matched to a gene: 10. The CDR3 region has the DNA TGTGCCAGCAGTCCGAGACTAGCCGGTAGCTCCTACAATGAGCAGTTCTTC. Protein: CASSPRLAGSSYNEQFF.

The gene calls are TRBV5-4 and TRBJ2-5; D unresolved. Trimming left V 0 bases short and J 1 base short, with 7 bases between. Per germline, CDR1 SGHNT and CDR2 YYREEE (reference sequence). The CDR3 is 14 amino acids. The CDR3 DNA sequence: TGTGCCAGCAGCTTGGCGGAGACCCAAGAGACCCAGTACTTC. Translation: CASSLAETQETQYF.

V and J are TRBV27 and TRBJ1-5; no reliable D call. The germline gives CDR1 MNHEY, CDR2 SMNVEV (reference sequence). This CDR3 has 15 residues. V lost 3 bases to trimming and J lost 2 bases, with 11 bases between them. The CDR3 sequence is CASSFRFIGNQPQHF. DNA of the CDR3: TGTGCCAGCAGTTTTCGGTTCATTGGCAATCAGCCCCAGCATTTT.

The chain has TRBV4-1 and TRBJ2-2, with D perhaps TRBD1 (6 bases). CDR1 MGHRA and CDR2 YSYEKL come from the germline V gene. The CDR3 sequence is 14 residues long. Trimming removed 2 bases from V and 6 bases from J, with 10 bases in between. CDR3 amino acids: CASSQYEGAGELFF. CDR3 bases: TGCGCCAGCAGCCAATACGAGGGGGCCGGGGAGCTGTTTTTT.

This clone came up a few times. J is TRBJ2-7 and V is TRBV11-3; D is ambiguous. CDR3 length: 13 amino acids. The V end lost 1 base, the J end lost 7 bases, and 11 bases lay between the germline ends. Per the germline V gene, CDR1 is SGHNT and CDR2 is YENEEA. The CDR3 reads CASSLGGRLEQYF. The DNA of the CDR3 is TGTGCCAGCAGCTTAGGTGGCCGTCTTGAGCAGTACTTC.